These 31 T cell receptor beta chains came from one sample sequenced in a study of blood T cells in healthy people across ages. Primed by a sample-barcoded 5' primer and a J-beta primer mix, a second PCR proceeded for about 6 to 11 cycles. MiXCR was run by TCRdb on the 5' RACE reads, yielding one entry per CDR3 protein. The table lists 1.5 million to 2 million distinct CDR3 sequences, approximately 28% of them singletons, with less than 9.5% in the top ten. Sequenced: blood. The receptors shown here come from a woman aged 25 to 45 in good health.

This clonotype was observed a few times. This chain links TRBV20-1 with TRBJ1-1, with a possible D match to TRBD1 (6 bases). CDR3 length: 15 amino acids. V was clipped by 3 bases and J by 0 bases, with 14 bases between them. Germline CDR1 DFQATT, CDR2 SNEGSKA (reference sequence). This chain's CDR3 is CSASNFGGVNTEAFF. The CDR3 nucleotides are TGCAGTGCTAGCAACTTTGGGGGCGTGAACACTGAAGCTTTCTTT.

In this sample, this clonotype turned up a few times. The rearrangement links TRBV5-1 to TRBJ2-5; maybe TRBD1 (8 bases). The CDR3 loop spans 14 amino acids. Trimming removed 1 base from V and 7 bases from J, with 14 bases in between. The germline gives CDR1 SGHRS, CDR2 YFSETQ. The DNA for the CDR3 is TGCGCCAGCAGCTTGCAACAGGGGGAGGGGACCCAGTACTTC. The encoded protein is CASSLQQGEGTQYF.

This clonotype has ten or more counts. This chain links TRBV3-1 with TRBJ2-1; 9 nucleotides line up with TRBD2. The germline V gene has CDR1 LGHDT and CDR2 YNNKEL (reference sequence). V lost 4 bases, J lost 6 bases, and 4 bases stayed unmatched. The CDR3 length is 14 residues. The chain's CDR3 is CASSLGLAVNEQFF. CDR3 nucleotides: TGTGCCAGCAGCCTGGGACTAGCAGTCAATGAGCAGTTCTTC.

The rearrangement joins TRBV11-2 to TRBJ2-1; D gene ambiguous. The CDR3 covers 13 residues. Trimming shortened V by 0 bases and J by 7 bases, and 7 bases separated the two germline ends. Germline values: CDR1 SGHAT, CDR2 FQNNGV. CDR3 coding DNA: TGTGCCAGCAGCTTAGATGGGGAAAATGAGCAGTTCTTC. Translation: CASSLDGENEQFF.

V usage is TRBV6-1 and J usage is TRBJ1-1; D perhaps matches TRBD1 (6 bases). This CDR3 region has 16 residues. Germline V gene lookup returns CDR1 MNHNS and CDR2 SASEGT. Trimming took 4 bases from V and 0 from J, leaving 15 bases between them. The CDR3 reads CASSGGTKGVNTEAFF. In DNA form, the CDR3 reads TGTGCCAGCAGTGGCGGGACTAAGGGGGTGAACACTGAAGCTTTCTTT.

The rearrangement links TRBV29-1 to TRBJ2-1; TRBD1 matches at 8 bases. Losses at the gene ends were 4 bases for V and 6 bases for J; bases not matched to a gene: 2. Per the germline V gene, CDR1 is SQVTM and CDR2 is ANQGSEA. The CDR3 loop spans 12 amino acids. The CDR3 reads CSVGTGLNEQFF. The CDR3 coding sequence is TGCAGCGTTGGGACAGGGCTCAATGAGCAGTTCTTC.

The sample holds a few counts of this clonotype. V usage is TRBV28 and J usage is TRBJ2-5, with no clear D. The J call may be mistaken, given a closer DNA end match to TRBJ2-7. The CDR3 totals 15 residues. CDR1 and CDR2 from the germline V gene are MDHEN and SYDVKM. CDR3 nucleotides: TGTGCCAGCAGTTCTCCGGGCCTTTTCAGTCACGAGCAGTACTTC. Protein sequence: CASSSPGLFSHEQYF.

This clonotype was seen a handful of times. One end of the junction varies from germline; a read error may be responsible. The gene calls are TRBV2 and TRBJ1-4; perhaps TRBD1 as D (5 bases). Germline V gene data show CDR1 as SNHLY and CDR2 as FYNNEI. This CDR3 spans 14 amino acids. Here the CDR3 reads CASSETDGGETLFF. For the CDR3, the DNA is TGTGCCAGCAGTGAGACGGACGGGGGAGAAACACTGTTTTTT.

The chain carries TRBV7-2 and TRBJ2-2; TRBD1 aligns across 11 bases. J gave up 7 bases and V 2 bases, and 3 bases lay outside the gene matches. The CDR3 consists of 15 residues. The germline CDR1 and CDR2 sequences are SGHTA and FQGNSA. CDR3 sequence reads: CASSLWDRGYGELFF. The CDR3 DNA follows: TGTGCCAGCAGCTTATGGGACAGGGGGTACGGGGAGCTGTTTTTT. The entire variable domain, with the rest obtained from reference TRBV7-2 and TRBJ2-2, is as follows: GAGVSQSPSNKVTEKGKDVELRCDPISGHTALYWYRQSLGQGLEFLIYFQGNSAPDKSGLPSDRFSAERTGGSVSTLTIQRTQQEDSAVYLCASSLWDRGYGELFFGEGSRLTVL.

The chain employs TRBV29-1 and TRBJ2-7, with 7 bases lining up with TRBD1. This CDR3 is built from 14 residues. The junction had 9 bases not matched to a gene; V was cut back by 4 bases and J by 3 bases. Germline V CDR1 and CDR2: SQVTM, ANQGSEA. This CDR3 is CSVVWQGVIYEQYF. The CDR3 nucleotides read TGCAGCGTTGTATGGCAGGGGGTAATCTACGAGCAGTACTTC.

This clonotype was picked up one time. The chain joins TRBV28 to TRBJ2-7; perhaps D is TRBD1 or TRBD2 (5 bases each). The CDR3 sequence is 13 residues long. Per the germline V gene, CDR1 is MDHEN and CDR2 is SYDVKM. The V end was cut by 6 bases, the J end by 7 bases, with 16 bases between. CDR3 amino acids: CASRPGPSGEQYF. The CDR3 nucleotides read TGTGCCAGCAGGCCGGGGCCCTCTGGGGAGCAGTACTTC.

Points on this clonotype: A much larger clone lies one base from this, so it may be a read error. The chain uses TRBV9 and TRBJ2-1, with 8 nucleotides matching TRBD2. CDR3 length: 15 residues. V dropped 1 base and J dropped 2; count of bases not matched to a gene: 2. Germline V gene lookup returns CDR1 SGDLS and CDR2 YYNGEE. CDR3 sequence: CASSVNGGAYNEQFF. The CDR3 nucleotides are TGTGCCAGCAGCGTAAACGGGGGGGCCTACAATGAGCAGTTCTTC.

This clonotype was observed a few times. The CDR3 sequence: CAISESWPPEAFF. The DNA for the CDR3 is TGTGCCATCAGTGAGTCGTGGCCCCCAGAAGCTTTCTTT. This chain uses TRBV10-3 with TRBJ1-1; D unresolved. The germline V and J ends were trimmed by 0 bases and 8 bases, with 10 bases remaining between them. In germline, CDR1 is ENHRY, CDR2 SYGVKD. This CDR3 spans 13 amino acids.

Many counts were recorded for this clonotype. This chain's CDR3 is CASSAGPGNYNEQFF. The CDR3 region has the DNA TGTGCCAGCAGCGCGGGCCCAGGGAATTACAATGAGCAGTTCTTC. The rearrangement joins TRBV5-5 to TRBJ2-1; either TRBD1 or TRBD2 may supply D (5 bases each). V was clipped by 4 bases and J by 4 bases, with 15 bases between them. Germline assignment: CDR1 SGHKS and CDR2 YYEKEE (reference sequence). The CDR3 consists of 15 residues.

This clonotype was detected a few times. This chain joins TRBV19 and TRBJ1-2; 7 nucleotides match TRBD1. The CDR3 contains 14 residues. Germline values: CDR1 LNHDA, CDR2 SQIVND (reference sequence). V lost 5 bases and J lost 4; bases outside the gene matches: 7. The CDR3 loop reads CASSLKGATYGYTF. CDR3 coding DNA: TGTGCCAGTAGTTTGAAGGGGGCTACCTATGGCTACACCTTC.

The V call is TRBV6-1, the J call TRBJ1-2; 8 bases match TRBD1. Germline values: CDR1 MNHNS, CDR2 SASEGT. This CDR3 comprises 14 residues. V gave up 5 bases and J gave up 7 bases; unmatched junction bases: 9. The DNA of the CDR3 is TGTGCCAGCAGTAGGACAGGGTCGAGCGGTGGCTACACCTTC. It translates to CASSRTGSSGGYTF.

With respect to this clonotype: A much larger clone differs from this one at a single base, so this may be a read error. The rearrangement joins TRBV4-3 to TRBJ1-2, with 8 positions matching TRBD1. Germline V gene data show CDR1 as LGHNA and CDR2 as YSLEER. The CDR3 is made up of 13 amino acids. CDR3 loop: CASSWTGTYGNTF. CDR3 coding DNA: TGCGCCAGCTCTTGGACAGGGACCTATGGCAACACCTTC.

In its sample, this clonotype was seen many times. J is TRBJ2-5 and V is TRBV7-9; 14 nucleotides align to TRBD2. V was clipped by 5 bases and J by 5 bases; unmatched bases: 7. This CDR3 has 16 residues. The germline gives CDR1 SEHNR, CDR2 FQNEAQ (reference sequence). The CDR3 nucleotides are TGTGCCAGCAGCCCAGGGACTAGCGGGAGCCGGGAGACCCAGTACTTC. Translating it yields CASSPGTSGSRETQYF.

This clonotype was recorded many times. CDR3: CASSFTGGGANVLTF. The DNA for the CDR3 is TGTGCCAGCAGCTTCACAGGAGGCGGGGCCAACGTCCTGACTTTC. This chain uses TRBV7-2 with TRBJ2-6; possibly TRBD1 or TRBD2 for D (5 bases each). Germline lookup yields CDR1 SGHTA and CDR2 FQGNSA. V was trimmed by 3 bases and J by 4 bases, leaving 10 bases between them. The CDR3 runs to 15 residues.

This chain uses TRBV6-2 or TRBV6-3 with TRBJ2-3; 10 nucleotides match TRBD2. The V segment lost 0 bases and the J segment 1 base; nucleotides outside the gene matches: 4. Germline V gene data show CDR1 as MNHEY and CDR2 as SVGEGT. The CDR3 extends over 17 amino acids. The CDR3 region has the DNA TGTGCCAGCAGTTACTCCCCACTAGCGGGACGCACAGATACGCAGTATTTT. Protein sequence: CASSYSPLAGRTDTQYF.

This clonotype came up a few times. This chain joins TRBV19 and TRBJ1-5; D not certain. Germline V gene lookup returns CDR1 LNHDA and CDR2 SQIVND (reference sequence). There are 13 residues in the CDR3. The V gene lost 2 bases and the J gene lost 6 bases, with 8 bases spanning the gap. The CDR3 nucleotides are TGTGCCAGTAGTATAACATACGGTCAGCCCCAGCATTTT. Translated, it gives CASSITYGQPQHF.

The chain carries TRBV29-1 and TRBJ2-4, with a tentative D call TRBD1 (6 bases). The length of the CDR3 is 13 residues. Per the germline V gene, CDR1 is SQVTM and CDR2 is ANQGSEA. Trimming took off 2 bases at V and 13 bases at J, with 18 bases between the two ends. CDR3 amino acids: CSVESGVGRGQYF. Here the CDR3 DNA reads TGCAGCGTTGAATCAGGGGTCGGTCGCGGGCAGTACTTC.

This clonotype was recorded many times. J is TRBJ2-7 and V is TRBV2; 10 bases align to TRBD2. The CDR3 is made up of 15 amino acids. Germline lookup yields CDR1 SNHLY and CDR2 FYNNEI. V shed 4 bases, J shed 7 bases, and the junction held 10 bases outside the gene matches. Here the CDR3 DNA reads TGTGCCAGCAGTGTATGGCTAGCGGGAGTGGGTGAGCAGTACTTC. Translation: CASSVWLAGVGEQYF.

Many counts were recorded for this clonotype. V usage is TRBV4-1 and J usage is TRBJ2-1; TRBD2 aligns across 9 bases. V was clipped by 0 bases and J by 10 bases; unmatched bases: 10. The CDR3 is 16 residues long. The germline gives CDR1 MGHRA, CDR2 YSYEKL. Here the CDR3 reads CASSQDIAGAWGEQFF. The CDR3 DNA is TGCGCCAGCAGCCAAGATATAGCGGGAGCGTGGGGAGAGCAGTTCTTC.

This clonotype was found many times. The chain uses TRBV12-3 or TRBV12-4 and TRBJ2-5; D not certain. This CDR3 is 13 amino acids long. V gave up 3 bases and J gave up 4 bases, with 9 bases separating them. CDR3 DNA: TGTGCCAGCAGTTTGGGTTTTAGAGAGACCCAGTACTTC. Protein product: CASSLGFRETQYF.

This clonotype was seen a few times. The junction differs from germline at one of its ends, possibly a read error. V gene TRBV4-1 combines with J gene TRBJ1-2; D uncertain. This CDR3 comprises 14 residues. Germline CDR1 reads MGHRA; CDR2 reads YSYEKL. The CDR3 coding sequence is TGCGCCAGCAGCCAAGGACACGGTAACCATGGCTACACCTTC. Residues: CASSQGHGNHGYTF.

The chain is built from TRBV3-1 and TRBJ2-1, with no clear D. CDR3 length equals 11 residues. Germline-derived CDR1 and CDR2 are LGHDT and YNNKEL (reference sequence). The ends were cut back, 1 base at V and 8 bases at J, with 3 bases in the middle. The CDR3 DNA follows: TGTGCCAGCAGCCAAGCGCATGAGCAGTTCTTC. Amino acids: CASSQAHEQFF.

The rearrangement joins TRBV10-1 to TRBJ1-1; D not certain. Per germline, CDR1 WNHNN and CDR2 SYGVQD (reference sequence). The V end was cut by 6 bases, the J end by 1 base, with 15 bases between. This CDR3 spans 15 amino acids. The CDR3 reads CASSETPMWNTEAFF. Here the CDR3 DNA reads TGCGCCAGCAGCGAAACCCCGATGTGGAACACTGAAGCTTTCTTT.

The chain has TRBV20-1 and TRBJ1-5; D not resolved. Germline CDR1 DFQATT, CDR2 SNEGSKA (reference sequence). V lost 4 bases and J lost 5, with 15 bases in between. The CDR3 totals 14 residues. In nucleotides, the CDR3 is TGCAGTGCTATCGCCGGGAGGAGGGATCAGCCCCAGCATTTT. The encoded protein is CSAIAGRRDQPQHF.

In regard to this clonotype: A junction boundary mismatches the germline segment, possibly from a read error. The V call is TRBV20-1, the J call TRBJ2-7; D is possibly TRBD1 (5 bases). Germline loops: CDR1 DFQATT, CDR2 SNEGSKA (reference sequence). The CDR3 consists of 12 residues. This CDR3 is CRARGSSYEQYF. For the CDR3, the DNA is TGCAGGGCTAGGGGAAGCTCCTACGAGCAGTACTTC.

This clonotype was found many times. The chain couples TRBV20-1 to TRBJ2-1, with D maybe TRBD2 (5 bases). Germline V gene lookup returns CDR1 DFQATT and CDR2 SNEGSKA (reference sequence). The CDR3 is made up of 12 amino acids. Trimming removed 5 bases at V and 7 bases at J, with 12 bases between. The CDR3 bases are TGCAGTGCTGAGTCTCGAGGGAATGAGCAGTTCTTC. Its translation is CSAESRGNEQFF.